The T cell receptor beta chain under discussion was sequenced for a study of CD8 T cells in Susac syndrome. CD8+ and CD4+ T cells taken from blood had their TCR beta sequenced. This clonotype was seen a handful of times. It was with random hexamers that roughly 0.5 to 1 ug RNA was reverse transcribed. TCRdb passed the immunoSEQ multiplex PCR reads through MiXCR, listing each CDR3 protein once. Of hundreds of thousands of distinct CDR3 sequences detected, roughly 84% appear once; the ten largest clones hold 0.095% to 0.14%. Germline CDR1 is MNHEY and CDR2 is SMNVEV (reference sequence). The CDR3 runs 14 residues. V gave up 3 bases and J gave up 0 bases, with 6 bases separating them.

Sequencing input: CD8+ T cells from PBMCs. This chain joins TRBV27 and TRBJ2-4; no firm D call. The receptor comes from a human donor with multiple sclerosis. Here the CDR3 DNA reads TGTGCCAGCAGTTTGTCCGTAGCCAAAAACATTCAGTACTTC. It translates to CASSLSVAKNIQYF.